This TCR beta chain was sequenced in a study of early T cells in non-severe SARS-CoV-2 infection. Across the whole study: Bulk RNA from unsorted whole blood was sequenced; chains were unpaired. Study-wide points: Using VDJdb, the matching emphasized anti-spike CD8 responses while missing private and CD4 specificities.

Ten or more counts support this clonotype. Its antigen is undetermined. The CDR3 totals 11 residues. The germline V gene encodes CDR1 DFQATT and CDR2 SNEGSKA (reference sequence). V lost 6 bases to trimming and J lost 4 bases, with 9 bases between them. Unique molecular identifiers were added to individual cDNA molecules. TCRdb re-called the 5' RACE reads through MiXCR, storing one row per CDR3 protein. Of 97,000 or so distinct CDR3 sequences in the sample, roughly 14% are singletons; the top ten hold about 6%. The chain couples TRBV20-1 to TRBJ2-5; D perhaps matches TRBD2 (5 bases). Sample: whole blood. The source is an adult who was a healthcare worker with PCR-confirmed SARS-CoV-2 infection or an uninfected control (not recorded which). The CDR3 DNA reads TGCAGTGCCGATGGGAGAGAGACCCAGTACTTC. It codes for CSADGRETQYF.